This T cell receptor beta chain was recorded in a study of circulating CD8 cells and anti-PD-1 response in melanoma. At the level of the study: Every 2 weeks, patients got 3 mg/kg nivolumab intravenously.

By frequency in the sample, this clonotype is large (0.1 to 1%). Germline V CDR1 and CDR2: MNHEY, SMNVEV (reference sequence). The CDR3 length is 15 residues. Trimming removed 5 bases from V and 4 bases from J, with 18 bases in between. Live CD3+CD8+TCRalphabeta+ cells were sorted into four subsets by PD-1 and/or TIGIT. Using around 14 ng of total RNA, TCR libraries were made with the QIAseq Immune Repertoire TCR panel. TCRdb re-called the reads with MiXCR, one entry per CDR3 protein. The table shows about 410 distinct CDR3 sequences, with approximately 4.8% occurring only once. Sequencing used CD8+ T cells from PBMCs, obtained at baseline or after one month of anti-PD-1 therapy (not recorded which). The receptor comes from a human donor with melanoma. The rearrangement links TRBV27 to TRBJ2-7; D might be TRBD1 or TRBD2, each matching 6 bases. The CDR3 loop reads CASSPRGGRGYEQYF. For the CDR3, the DNA is TGTGCCAGCAGTCCCCGAGGGGGGAGAGGGTACGAGCAGTACTTC.